A single sample is the source of the 7 T cell receptor beta chains below, sequenced in a study of blood T cell repertoires in COVID-19 (dated by TCRdb to 2018 to 2020). The library was made by the immunoSEQ multiplex PCR assay. In TCRdb, the immuneACCESS table is reduced to in-frame sequences with V and J assigned. These tables do not hold every clone; where another copy was compared, an unresolved V gene accounts for under half, and the others remain unexplained. The sample records roughly 250,000 clones, 85% to 90% of which are singletons. Roughly 1.7% of the sample is taken by the ten largest. The sequenced sample consisted of PBMCs or T cells enriched from blood (not recorded which). These receptors were obtained from a woman aged 50 to 65 who had recovered from COVID-19.

J is TRBJ1-1 and V is TRBV21-1; TRBD1, the D gene given by the table, was not confirmed from the DNA. TRBV21-1 is deemed a pseudogene. CDR3 length equals 13 residues. The chain's CDR3 is CARRQGENTEAFF. CDR3 bases: TGTGCCAGACGACAGGGCGAGAACACTGAAGCTTTCTTT.

The chain carries TRBV12-5 and TRBJ1-2; 8 positions agree with TRBD1. Germline V gene data show CDR1 as LGHNT and CDR2 as FRNRAP. The CDR3 extends over 13 amino acids. V was pared by 1 base and J by 7 bases, with 2 bases of the junction left unmatched. For the CDR3, the DNA is TGTGCTAGTGGTTTGGGGACAGGGAGTGGCTACACCTTC. It specifies CASGLGTGSGYTF. Variable domain in full (rest from reference TRBV12-5 and TRBJ1-2): DARVTQTPRHKVTEMGQEVTMRCQPILGHNTVFWYRQTMMQGLELLAYFRNRAPLDDSGMPKDRFSAEMPDATLATLKIQPSEPRDSAVYFCASGLGTGSGYTFGSGTRLTVV.

The rearrangement links TRBV11-3 to TRBJ2-5; D is uncertain. Germline V gene data show CDR1 as SGHNT and CDR2 as YENEEA. The CDR3 consists of 14 residues. The V end was cut by 1 base, the J end by 2 bases, with 8 bases between. The CDR3 loop is CASSLGGVQETQYF. Written as DNA, the CDR3 is TGTGCCAGCAGCTTAGGCGGCGTACAAGAGACCCAGTACTTC.

The V call is TRBV19, the J call TRBJ1-6; D is ambiguous. CDR1 is LNHDA and CDR2 is SQIVND in the germline V gene (reference sequence). Deletions cut 3 bases from V and 3 bases from J, with 12 bases between. The CDR3 runs to 16 residues. The DNA for the CDR3 is TGTGCCAGTAGTATTCAAGCCGCGTTCTATAATTCACCCCTCCACTTT. It specifies CASSIQAAFYNSPLHF. Full variable domain (remainder filled in from reference TRBV19 and TRBJ1-6): DGGITQSPKYLFRKEGQNVTLSCEQNLNHDAMYWYRQDPGQGLRLIYYSQIVNDFQKGDIAEGYSVSREKKESFPLTVTSAQKNPTAFYLCASSIQAAFYNSPLHFGNGTRLTVT.

This clone was seen a few times. This chain connects TRBV6-2 or TRBV6-3 to TRBJ2-1; 9 bases match TRBD1. Germline trimming cut 2 bases from V and 8 bases from J; bases unmatched to any gene: 4. Per the germline V gene, CDR1 is MNHEY and CDR2 is SVGEGT. CDR3 size: 14 residues. Here the CDR3 reads CASSYDRGSDEQFF. CDR3 DNA sequence: TGTGCCAGCAGTTACGACAGGGGGTCTGATGAGCAGTTCTTC.

The genes are TRBV15 and TRBJ2-7; TRBD2 matches at 9 bases. Trimming cost V 5 bases and J 3 bases; bases outside gene matches: 8. The CDR3 has 15 residues. The germline gives CDR1 LNHNV, CDR2 YYDKDF (reference sequence). Here the CDR3 DNA reads TGTGCCACCAGCCAGAGGGCTAGCGGGGTCTACGAGCAGTACTTC. Translated: CATSQRASGVYEQYF.

This clone is a singleton in its sample. The DNA is left out, because the CDR3 cannot be placed on it with certainty; the CDR3 is given as TCRdb lists it. The V gene is TRBV28, the J gene TRBJ2-7; the listed D gene, TRBD1, was not tested against the DNA. Germline values: CDR1 MDHEN, CDR2 SYDVKM. The CDR3 contains 14 residues when both ends are counted. The CDR3 sequence is CASSTSGQGDKVDF.